The 5 T cell receptor beta chains below all came from one sample that was sequenced in a study of control samples from healthy donors and cancer patients. Libraries were prepared by immunoSEQ multiplex PCR; TCRdb keeps only in-frame clonotypes and omits some of them. The sample includes about 74,000 clones, approximately 90% of them seen just once. Sequenced material: blood. Source of these receptors: a woman aged 45-65 years in good health.

The chain has TRBV7-2 and TRBJ1-1, with TRBD1 identical over 10 bases. In germline, CDR1 is SGHTA, CDR2 FQGNSA. V was clipped by 4 bases and J by 5 bases; unmatched bases: 1. The length of the CDR3 is 13 residues. CDR3 DNA sequence: TGTGCCAGCAGCTGGACAGGGGGGACTGAAGCTTTCTTT. Protein: CASSWTGGTEAFF.

V and J are TRBV9 and TRBJ2-7; no definite D call. The CDR3 sequence is 15 residues long. CDR1 SGDLS and CDR2 YYNGEE come from the germline V gene. Deletions cut 2 bases from V and 2 bases from J, with 14 bases between. CDR3 protein: CASSVGRSATYEQYF. CDR3 bases: TGTGCCAGCAGCGTGGGAAGGTCGGCAACCTACGAGCAGTACTTC.

The sample holds a few counts of this clone. V and J are TRBV2 and TRBJ2-5; TRBD2 is a possible D gene (6 bases). V lost 8 bases, J lost 10 bases, and 20 bases lay in between. The CDR3 has 13 amino acids. Germline CDR1 SNHLY, CDR2 FYNNEI. CDR3 loop: CASGGQAYGSQYF. Written as DNA, the CDR3 is TGTGCCAGCGGGGGTCAGGCCTACGGGAGCCAGTACTTC.

The V and J genes are TRBV5-5 and TRBJ1-2; 10 bases line up with TRBD1. This CDR3 comprises 15 residues. The germline V gene encodes CDR1 SGHKS and CDR2 YYEKEE (reference sequence). Trimming took 2 bases from V and 2 from J; bases not matched to a gene: 3. The CDR3: CASSFDRGQNYGYTF. CDR3 sequence (DNA): TGTGCCAGCAGCTTCGACAGGGGGCAGAACTATGGCTACACCTTC.

Only one count was recorded for this clone. CDR3 region: CATSRDPGYGYEQYF. The CDR3 region has the DNA TGTGCCACCAGCAGAGATCCCGGGTACGGATACGAGCAGTACTTC. The V call is TRBV15, the J call TRBJ2-7; D gene unclear. Germline V gene lookup returns CDR1 LNHNV and CDR2 YYDKDF (reference sequence). V was clipped by 0 bases and J by 4 bases, with 13 bases between them. The CDR3 is 15 amino acids.